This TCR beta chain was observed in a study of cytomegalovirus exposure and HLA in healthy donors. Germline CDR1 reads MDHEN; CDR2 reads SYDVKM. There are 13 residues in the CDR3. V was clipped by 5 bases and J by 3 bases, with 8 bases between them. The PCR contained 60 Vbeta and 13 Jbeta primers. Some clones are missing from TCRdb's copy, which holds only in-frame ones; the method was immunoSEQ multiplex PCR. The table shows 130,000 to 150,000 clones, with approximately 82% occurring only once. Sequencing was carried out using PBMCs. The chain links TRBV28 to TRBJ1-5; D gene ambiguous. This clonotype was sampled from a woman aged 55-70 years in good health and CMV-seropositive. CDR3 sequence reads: CASSLGSNQPQHF. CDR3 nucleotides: TGTGCCAGCAGTCTCGGTTCCAATCAGCCCCAGCATTTT. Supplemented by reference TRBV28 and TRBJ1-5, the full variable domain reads DVKVTQSSRYLVKRTGEKVFLECVQDMDHENMFWYRQDPGLGLRLIYFSYDVKMKEKGDIPEGYSVSREKKERFSLILESASTNQTSMYLCASSLGSNQPQHFGDGTRLSIL.